Listed here are 29 T cell receptor beta chains from one sample, sequenced in a study of T cells in Graves' hyperthyroidism and ophthalmopathy. RNA transcripts were the template for amplifying TCR beta CDR3 regions. The TCR CDR3 first-round RT-PCR relied on the HTBI primer set. Each CDR3 protein is one row after TCRdb ran MiXCR on the multiplex PCR reads. The profile shows about 180,000 distinct CDR3 sequences, roughly 10% of them singletons. The source material was blood. The origin of the receptors is a woman between 18 and 29 years old with Graves' hyperthyroidism that later progressed to Graves' ophthalmopathy.

The sample holds many counts of this clonotype. The chain has TRBV2 and TRBJ2-5, with 9 bases fitting TRBD2. V lost 0 bases, J lost 3 bases, and 8 bases stayed unmatched. Germline CDR1 is SNHLY and CDR2 is FYNNEI. CDR3 size: 17 residues. CDR3 coding DNA: TGTGCCAGCAGTGAAGCGCTTAGCGGGGGTGAAAAAGAGACCCAGTACTTC. Protein: CASSEALSGGEKETQYF.

This clonotype was seen repeatedly, ten times or more. The chain couples TRBV6-6 to TRBJ2-2; no clear D gene. CDR1 and CDR2 from the germline V gene are MNHNY and SVGAGI (reference sequence). The CDR3 contains 13 residues. V lost 2 bases and J 7 bases, leaving 8 bases between the germline ends. Here the CDR3 DNA reads TGTGCCAGCAGTTACCGTAGGGTCGGGGAGCTGTTTTTT. Translated: CASSYRRVGELFF.

In its sample, this clonotype was seen many times. The chain carries TRBV2 and TRBJ2-7; D gene ambiguous. The V and J ends lost 5 bases and 3 bases respectively, with 5 bases between them. Germline assignment: CDR1 SNHLY and CDR2 FYNNEI. The CDR3 covers 11 residues. CDR3 in amino acids: CASSPFYEQYF. The CDR3 DNA reads as TGTGCCAGCAGTCCTTTCTACGAGCAGTACTTC.

This clonotype was seen only a few times. The chain joins TRBV28 to TRBJ1-6; no clear D. The length of the CDR3 is 15 residues. V was clipped by 2 bases and J by 0 bases, with 5 bases between them. Germline V gene lookup returns CDR1 MDHEN and CDR2 SYDVKM. The CDR3 sequence is CASSLGSSYNSPLHF. CDR3 coding DNA: TGTGCCAGCAGTTTAGGCAGCTCCTATAATTCACCCCTCCACTTT.

About this clonotype itself: A much bigger clone sits one base away, suggesting this may be a read error. The rearrangement links TRBV20-1 to TRBJ2-7; TRBD1 matches 7 bases. The CDR3 sequence is 13 residues long. V lost 7 bases and J lost 3; bases outside the gene matches: 9. Looked up from germline, CDR1 is DFQATT and CDR2 is SNEGSKA (reference sequence). CDR3 protein: CSVPGQSNYEQYF. CDR3 DNA: TGCAGTGTCCCGGGACAGTCAAACTACGAGCAGTACTTC.

This clonotype was detected only a few times. The gene calls are TRBV7-2 and TRBJ2-2; no reliable D call. Germline V gene sequence: CDR1 SGHTA, CDR2 FQGNSA. Trimming removed 1 base from V and 7 bases from J, with 13 bases in between. The CDR3 runs to 15 residues. For the CDR3, the DNA is TGTGCCAGCAGCTTAGGTTCTGAGGCAAGCGGGGAGCTGTTTTTT. This encodes CASSLGSEASGELFF. Combining the CDR3 with reference TRBV7-2 and TRBJ2-2 gives the whole variable domain GAGVSQSPSNKVTEKGKDVELRCDPISGHTALYWYRQSLGQGLEFLIYFQGNSAPDKSGLPSDRFSAERTGGSVSTLTIQRTQQEDSAVYLCASSLGSEASGELFFGEGSRLTVL.

This clonotype showed up many times. The CDR3 region is CASSLLSQGNSPLHF. DNA of the CDR3: TGTGCCAGCAGCTTACTCAGTCAGGGAAATTCACCCCTCCACTTT. The chain employs TRBV11-2 and TRBJ1-6; D possibly corresponds to TRBD1 (5 bases). V was cut by 2 bases and J by 7 bases, with 12 bases left in between. The CDR3 has 15 residues. Germline CDR1 SGHAT, CDR2 FQNNGV.

This clonotype was counted at least ten times. The chain has TRBV7-8 and TRBJ2-1; D might be TRBD1 (6 bases). This CDR3 spans 14 amino acids. Germline values: CDR1 SGHVS, CDR2 FQNEAQ. With 2 bases removed from V and 7 bases from J, the gap between germline ends came to 12 bases. The DNA for the CDR3 is TGTGCCAGCAGCTTATCGTGGGGGCTGAATGAGCAGTTCTTC. Translated: CASSLSWGLNEQFF.

This clonotype was seen repeatedly, ten times or more. V gene TRBV12-3 or TRBV12-4 combines with J gene TRBJ2-5, with D possibly matching TRBD1 (5 bases). There are 15 residues in the CDR3. V lost 5 bases and J lost 2, with 15 bases in between. In nucleotides, the CDR3 is TGTGCCAGCAGTCCCGGACATATTGGGCAAGAGACCCAGTACTTC. Its translation is CASSPGHIGQETQYF.

This clonotype has more than one count but fewer than ten. This chain joins TRBV29-1 and TRBJ1-2, with D maybe TRBD1 (6 bases). Trimming left V 3 bases short and J 6 bases short, with 14 bases between. The CDR3 is made up of 13 amino acids. The germline V gene encodes CDR1 SQVTM and CDR2 ANQGSEA. The CDR3, as DNA: TGCAGCGTTGAGCTGGGACAACGAAATGGCTACACCTTC. Translating gives CSVELGQRNGYTF.

This clonotype was found many times. The chain links TRBV10-3 to TRBJ2-5; perhaps D is TRBD1 or TRBD2 (5 bases each). The CDR3 spans 15 residues. The V gene's germline CDR1 is ENHRY and CDR2 SYGVKD. V dropped 4 bases and J dropped 4 bases, with 16 bases sitting between them. Written as DNA, the CDR3 is TGTGCCATCAGTGGGAGTCAGGAGAGGGGAGAGACCCAGTACTTC. It yields the protein CAISGSQERGETQYF.

This clonotype was seen repeatedly, ten times or more. The V call is TRBV30, the J call TRBJ1-1, with TRBD1 as a possible D gene (6 bases). CDR3 length: 11 residues. V lost 3 bases, J lost 10 bases, and 12 bases lay in between. CDR1 is GTSNPN and CDR2 is SVGIG in the germline V gene (reference sequence). The CDR3 spells CAWRARGGAFF. CDR3 in DNA: TGTGCCTGGAGAGCGAGGGGGGGAGCTTTCTTT.

There are a few counts of this clonotype. The gene calls are TRBV10-2 and TRBJ2-7; 7 bases align to TRBD2. V lost 3 bases to trimming and J lost 2 bases; unmatched junction nucleotides: 4. The CDR3 runs to 14 residues. In germline, CDR1 is WSHSY, CDR2 SAAADI. CDR3 sequence: CASSEVAGAYEQYF. Here the CDR3 DNA reads TGCGCCAGCAGTGAAGTTGCGGGGGCCTACGAGCAGTACTTC.

This clonotype was picked up many times. The chain joins TRBV7-9 to TRBJ1-1; 7 bases are shared with TRBD1. The J segment lost 0 bases and the V segment lost 3 bases, leaving 13 bases of the junction unmatched. Germline V lookup: CDR1 SEHNR, CDR2 FQNEAQ (reference sequence). The CDR3 consists of 18 residues. This CDR3 reads CASSFKPPGQLMNTEAFF. CDR3 DNA sequence: TGTGCCAGCAGCTTTAAACCTCCGGGACAGCTCATGAACACTGAAGCTTTCTTT. Full variable domain (missing parts from reference TRBV7-9 and TRBJ1-1): DTGVSQNPRHKITKRGQNVTFRCDPISEHNRLYWYRQTLGQGPEFLTYFQNEAQLEKSRLLSDRFSAERPKGSFSTLEIQRTEQGDSAMYLCASSFKPPGQLMNTEAFFGQGTRLTVV.

This clonotype was found many times. V and J are TRBV6-6 and TRBJ2-3, with D perhaps matching TRBD2 (6 bases). CDR3 length equals 16 residues. The V gene lost 3 bases and the J gene lost 4 bases, with 17 bases spanning the gap. The germline V gene has CDR1 MNHNY and CDR2 SVGAGI (reference sequence). The CDR3 nucleotides read TGTGCCAGCAGTTATTCGACTAGGGCTCGGGCAGATACGCAGTATTTT. Residues: CASSYSTRARADTQYF.

This clonotype has only a few counts. The rearrangement uses TRBV27 and TRBJ1-2; TRBD1 is a possible D gene (6 bases). V was shortened by 2 bases and J by 8 bases, with 9 bases between the two germline ends. The CDR3 runs 12 residues. The germline V gene encodes CDR1 MNHEY and CDR2 SMNVEV (reference sequence). CDR3: CASSLRGDGYTF. As DNA, the CDR3 is TGTGCCAGCAGTTTAAGGGGGGACGGCTACACCTTC.

This clonotype has a count of ten or more. The V call is TRBV7-9, the J call TRBJ2-7, with D possibly matching TRBD2 (5 bases). Trimming left V 0 bases short and J 2 bases short, with 14 bases between. Looked up from germline, CDR1 is SEHNR and CDR2 is FQNEAQ (reference sequence). The CDR3 runs to 16 residues. Written as DNA, the CDR3 is TGTGCCAGCAGCTTAGCGGTGGAGGCTACGACCTACGAGCAGTACTTC. It codes for CASSLAVEATTYEQYF. The variable domain in full, with the rest retrieved from reference TRBV7-9 and TRBJ2-7, is DTGVSQNPRHKITKRGQNVTFRCDPISEHNRLYWYRQTLGQGPEFLTYFQNEAQLEKSRLLSDRFSAERPKGSFSTLEIQRTEQGDSAMYLCASSLAVEATTYEQYFGPGTRLTVT.

This clonotype was recorded only once. A read error is possible here, since a much larger clone lies one base away. This chain joins TRBV6-2 or TRBV6-3 and TRBJ1-5; D uncertain. The length of the CDR3 is 13 residues. Germline V gene data show CDR1 as MNHEY and CDR2 as SVGEGT. Deletions cut 9 bases from V and 6 bases from J, with 15 bases between. For the CDR3, the DNA is TGTGCCAGTCGAACAGCTTCCAGTCAGCCCCAGCATTTT. Amino acids: CASRTASSQPQHF.

Many counts were recorded for this clonotype. DNA for the CDR3: TGTGCCAGTACAGCGGGGGGGCCTCGGTATGAGCAGTTCTTC. Encoded protein: CASTAGGPRYEQFF. The V gene is TRBV28, the J gene TRBJ2-1; 10 bases are a match to TRBD2. From germline, CDR1 is MDHEN and CDR2 SYDVKM. Trimming took 9 bases from V and 8 from J; bases not matched to a gene: 10. The CDR3 runs 14 residues.

This clonotype was picked up many times. V and J are TRBV11-2 and TRBJ1-1; perhaps TRBD1 as D (6 bases). The CDR3 consists of 11 residues. Germline assignment: CDR1 SGHAT and CDR2 FQNNGV. The ends were cut back, 9 bases at V and 4 bases at J, with 9 bases in the middle. CDR3 residues: CASKQGTEAFF. The CDR3 DNA is TGTGCCAGTAAACAGGGCACTGAAGCTTTCTTT.

As for this clonotype: A much larger clone lies a single base off, so this may be a read error. This sequence joins TRBV19 and TRBJ1-5; tentatively, D is TRBD1 (6 bases). Germline V gene lookup returns CDR1 LNHDA and CDR2 SQIVND (reference sequence). Trimming took off 4 bases at V and 2 bases at J, with 9 bases between the two ends. This CDR3 contains 14 residues. This chain's CDR3 is CASSSSGGNQPQHF. The DNA for the CDR3 is TGTGCCAGTAGTAGTTCAGGGGGCAATCAGCCCCAGCATTTT.

The table lists this clonotype with a few counts. The V call is TRBV28, the J call TRBJ1-4, with D possibly matching TRBD1 (5 bases). The CDR3 runs to 12 residues. The germline CDR1 and CDR2 sequences are MDHEN and SYDVKM. V shed 3 bases and J shed 10 bases, with 9 bases lying between them. The DNA of the CDR3 is TGTGCCAGCAGTTTTGGACACCGAAAACTGTTTTTT. Translation: CASSFGHRKLFF.

This clonotype was counted many times. The rearrangement links TRBV10-3 to TRBJ1-3, with unresolved D. Trimming removed 0 bases from V and 0 bases from J, with 3 bases in between. CDR1 and CDR2 from the germline V gene are ENHRY and SYGVKD. The length of the CDR3 is 14 residues. The CDR3 sequence is CAISESSSGNTIYF. The CDR3, as DNA: TGTGCCATCAGTGAGTCGAGCTCTGGAAACACCATATATTTT.

This clonotype has more than one count but fewer than ten. The chain has TRBV4-1 and TRBJ1-3; D remains ambiguous. The CDR3 length is 14 residues. Trimming cost V 2 bases and J 4 bases, with 9 bases left between them. CDR1 and CDR2 from the germline V gene are MGHRA and YSYEKL. CDR3 sequence reads: CASSQPHQGNTIYF. The CDR3 nucleotides read TGCGCCAGCAGCCAACCCCACCAAGGAAACACCATATATTTT.

This clonotype was observed at least ten times. This chain's CDR3 is CASSWGDSNVDTQYF. As DNA, the CDR3 is TGTGCCAGCAGTTGGGGGGACTCGAATGTGGATACGCAGTATTTT. V gene TRBV7-9 combines with J gene TRBJ2-3, with a possible D match to TRBD2 (6 bases). The germline V gene encodes CDR1 SEHNR and CDR2 FQNEAQ (reference sequence). V gave up 6 bases and J gave up 6 bases, with 19 bases separating them. This CDR3 comprises 15 residues.

A few counts support this clonotype. The chain has TRBV15 and TRBJ2-7; D perhaps matches TRBD2 (6 bases). With 0 bases removed from V and 9 bases from J, the gap between germline ends came to 18 bases. The CDR3 is 15 amino acids. Germline-derived CDR1 and CDR2 are LNHNV and YYDKDF (reference sequence). The CDR3 nucleotides read TGTGCCACCAGCAGAGATCTCGGTGGAGGGAAAGTGCAGTACTTC. The encoded protein is CATSRDLGGGKVQYF.

This clonotype came up many times. The V call is TRBV9, the J call TRBJ2-1; 8 positions agree with TRBD2. CDR1 and CDR2 from the germline V gene are SGDLS and YYNGEE. Trimming removed 0 bases from V and 2 bases from J; junction bases left unmatched: 4. CDR3 length: 16 residues. CDR3 sequence (DNA): TGTGCCAGCAGCGTAGGGGCGGGAGGCACCTACAATGAGCAGTTCTTC. Amino acid sequence: CASSVGAGGTYNEQFF.

This clonotype was observed many times. The V call is TRBV27, the J call TRBJ1-1; D not resolved. The CDR3 covers 15 residues. V lost 4 bases and J 1 base, leaving 13 bases between the germline ends. In germline, CDR1 is MNHEY, CDR2 SMNVEV (reference sequence). The CDR3 nucleotides are TGTGCCAGCAGTTCATTCGTCCAGAGGAACACTGAAGCTTTCTTT. Residues: CASSSFVQRNTEAFF.

The CDR3 region is CSASQSPGLAGAHTQYF. CDR3 nucleotides: TGCAGTGCTTCCCAGTCCCCGGGACTAGCGGGAGCTCATACGCAGTATTTT. The chain carries TRBV20-1 and TRBJ2-3; TRBD2 matches at 14 bases. Germline trimming cut 5 bases from V and 7 bases from J; bases unmatched to any gene: 14. The CDR3 extends over 17 amino acids. Germline V gene data show CDR1 as DFQATT and CDR2 as SNEGSKA (reference sequence).